This entry features one T cell receptor (beta chain) sequence. The antigen is not known. This specimen comes from a study of T cell responses to AZD1222 COVID-19 vaccine. Notes on the study in general: Reports say nearly half of spike-specific TCRs go after unmutated variant regions.

The germline gives CDR1 SEHNR, CDR2 FQNEAQ (reference sequence). V was shortened by 5 bases and J by 4 bases, with 6 bases between the two germline ends. The CDR3 is made up of 12 amino acids. Sequencing used immunoSEQ multiplex PCR; TCRdb keeps in-frame clones, though not all of them. The sample includes 250,000 to 300,000 clones, around 92% seen only once; the top ten take roughly 0.5%. This TCR was recovered from an adult who received the AZD1222 COVID-19 vaccine. The material sequenced was peripheral blood, taken 28 days after the second AZD1222 dose. This chain uses TRBV7-9 with TRBJ1-3; no reliable D call. The CDR3 sequence is CASSHDGNTIYF. The CDR3 DNA sequence: TGTGCCAGCAGCCATGACGGAAACACCATATATTTT.